Presented here are 24 T cell receptor beta chains from one specimen sequenced in a study of shared clonotypes between healthy human individuals. CD45RO negativity and positive selection for CCR7 defined naive CD8 cells, a population that excluded terminally differentiated effector memory CD45RA+ cells. The repertoire was sequenced with immunoSEQ multiplex PCR; TCRdb's copy has only in-frame clones and lacks some. Of a few million clones listed, approximately 92% were seen once; the top ten hold less than 2%. The source material was naive CD8+ T cells from PBMCs. These receptors were collected from a man between 18 and 35 years old in good health. Some clones in this sample may be carry-over from other donors' samples.

In DNA form, the CDR3 reads TGTGCCAGCAGCAATGGGCTCAGGGGGAAATCTGGAAACACCATATATTTT. It is translated as CASSNGLRGKSGNTIYF. V usage is TRBV21-1 and J usage is TRBJ1-3; TRBD1, the D gene given by the table, was not confirmed from the DNA. TRBV21-1 counts as a pseudogene. The CDR3 contains 17 residues.

The rearrangement joins TRBV5-6 to TRBJ2-7; 8 bases fit TRBD1. Losses at the gene ends were 4 bases for V and 0 bases for J; bases not matched to a gene: 9. Looked up from germline, CDR1 is SGHDT and CDR2 is YYEEEE. This CDR3 has 16 amino acids. CDR3 DNA sequence: TGTGCCAGCAGCCGAGGGGACAGGTTTCCCTCCTACGAGCAGTACTTC. Amino acid sequence: CASSRGDRFPSYEQYF.

The chain has TRBV28 and TRBJ1-5, with TRBD1 identical over 7 bases. Germline trimming cut 4 bases from V and 3 bases from J; bases unmatched to any gene: 9. Germline-derived CDR1 and CDR2 are MDHEN and SYDVKM. This CDR3 region has 16 residues. The CDR3 DNA is TGTGCCAGCAGTTGGGATACAGGGGCCCTCAATCAGCCCCAGCATTTT. Its translation is CASSWDTGALNQPQHF. Full variable domain (remainder filled in from reference TRBV28 and TRBJ1-5): DVKVTQSSRYLVKRTGEKVFLECVQDMDHENMFWYRQDPGLGLRLIYFSYDVKMKEKGDIPEGYSVSREKKERFSLILESASTNQTSMYLCASSWDTGALNQPQHFGDGTRLSIL.

V and J are TRBV10-3 and TRBJ1-2; tentatively, D is TRBD1 (5 bases). V lost 8 bases and J 8 bases, leaving 15 bases between the germline ends. The CDR3 extends over 12 amino acids. Germline values: CDR1 ENHRY, CDR2 SYGVKD. The CDR3 loop reads CAIGTESRGYTF. The CDR3 region has the DNA TGTGCCATCGGGACGGAGTCCCGAGGCTACACCTTC.

This clone was observed a handful of times. The rearrangement links TRBV11-2 to TRBJ2-1, with D perhaps matching TRBD1 (6 bases). Germline V lookup: CDR1 SGHAT, CDR2 FQNNGV. CDR3 length equals 12 residues. V was shortened by 6 bases and J by 7 bases, with 10 bases between the two germline ends. The CDR3 loop is CASRRGQNEQFF. The CDR3 coding sequence is TGTGCCAGCAGACGTGGACAGAATGAGCAGTTCTTC.

The chain employs TRBV5-4 and TRBJ1-5; 10 nucleotides agree with TRBD1. J gave up 6 bases and V 4 bases, and 4 bases lay outside the gene matches. Germline V gene data show CDR1 as SGHNT and CDR2 as YYREEE (reference sequence). CDR3 size: 14 residues. The chain's CDR3 is CASSPDRGLQPQHF. The CDR3 DNA follows: TGTGCCAGCAGCCCAGACAGGGGGCTTCAGCCCCAGCATTTT.

V usage is TRBV25-1 and J usage is TRBJ2-5; possibly TRBD2 for D (7 bases). This CDR3 has 14 amino acids. CDR1 is MGHDK and CDR2 is SYGVNS in the germline V gene. The V gene lost 3 bases and the J gene lost 4 bases, with 12 bases spanning the gap. CDR3 sequence (DNA): TGTGCCAGCAGTGACAGGGGCGGGGGAGAGACCCAGTACTTC. Translation: CASSDRGGGETQYF.

This chain connects TRBV28 to TRBJ1-5; possible D gene TRBD1, 5 bases. This CDR3 is 13 amino acids long. Trimming removed 7 bases at V and 4 bases at J, with 11 bases between. Germline V lookup: CDR1 MDHEN, CDR2 SYDVKM. The CDR3 loop is CASTDGGNQPQHF. CDR3 sequence (DNA): TGTGCCAGCACCGACGGGGGTAATCAGCCCCAGCATTTT.

The rearrangement uses TRBV10-3 and TRBJ2-7, with D maybe TRBD1 (5 bases). The CDR3 has 15 residues. V lost 0 bases, J lost 2 bases, and 11 bases lay in between. Germline V gene data show CDR1 as ENHRY and CDR2 as SYGVKD. The CDR3 bases are TGTGCCATCAGTGAGTCGAACAGGCCTACCTACGAGCAGTACTTC. Translated, it gives CAISESNRPTYEQYF.

This clone appeared a single time. The chain couples TRBV5-1 to TRBJ2-7; weak D call: TRBD1 (6 bases). Germline CDR1 SGHRS, CDR2 YFSETQ. The ends were cut back, 3 bases at V and 0 bases at J, with 10 bases in the middle. This CDR3 comprises 14 residues. CDR3 sequence: CASSWDKTSYEQYF. The DNA of the CDR3 is TGCGCCAGCAGCTGGGACAAAACCTCCTACGAGCAGTACTTC.

The chain is built from TRBV6-1 and TRBJ1-5; D possibly corresponds to TRBD1 (6 bases). V lost 7 bases, J lost 3 bases, and 13 bases lay in between. Germline V CDR1 and CDR2: MNHNS, SASEGT. CDR3 length: 14 amino acids. This chain's CDR3 is CASIPDRFNQPQHF. DNA for the CDR3: TGTGCCAGCATCCCGGACAGATTCAATCAGCCCCAGCATTTT.

The V call is TRBV2, the J call TRBJ1-5; 9 bases fit TRBD1. The CDR3 is 18 residues long. Germline CDR1 is SNHLY and CDR2 is FYNNEI. The trim removed 6 bases at V and 0 bases at J, leaving 12 bases unmatched. The CDR3 here is CASRGWDRVDDSNQPQHF. The CDR3 DNA sequence: TGTGCCAGCAGGGGTTGGGACAGGGTCGACGATAGCAATCAGCCCCAGCATTTT.

This chain's CDR3 is CASSSTSGVYNEQFF. The CDR3, as DNA: TGTGCCAGCAGTTCGACTAGCGGGGTCTACAATGAGCAGTTCTTC. The J gene is TRBJ2-1, the V gene TRBV27; 11 bases are a match to TRBD2. This CDR3 is built from 15 residues. Germline lookup yields CDR1 MNHEY and CDR2 SMNVEV (reference sequence). The trim removed 4 bases at V and 3 bases at J, leaving 2 bases unmatched.

The CDR3: CASSVAGRAFEQFF. As DNA, the CDR3 is TGTGCCAGCAGCGTAGCGGGCAGGGCTTTTGAGCAGTTCTTC. The rearrangement uses TRBV9 and TRBJ2-1; D perhaps matches TRBD1 (5 bases). V lost 0 bases and J 9 bases, leaving 13 bases between the germline ends. The CDR3 contains 14 residues. The germline CDR1 and CDR2 sequences are SGDLS and YYNGEE.

The rearrangement uses TRBV9 and TRBJ2-7; 12 bases are a match to TRBD2. The CDR3 extends over 17 amino acids. V was clipped by 4 bases and J by 5 bases; unmatched bases: 13. In germline, CDR1 is SGDLS, CDR2 YYNGEE. The CDR3 loop is CASSPRLAGVILDEQYF. CDR3 sequence (DNA): TGTGCCAGCAGCCCCAGACTAGCGGGAGTAATTCTAGACGAGCAGTACTTC.

The chain is built from TRBV4-2 and TRBJ1-1; 7 positions match TRBD1. Germline CDR1 LGHNA, CDR2 YNFKEQ. Trimming at V came to 3 bases and at J to 3 bases, leaving 7 bases not matched to a gene. This CDR3 is built from 15 residues. CDR3 DNA: TGTGCCAGCAGCCAGGGACAGCCCTCCTACACTGAAGCTTTCTTT. This sequence encodes CASSQGQPSYTEAFF.

The chain has TRBV7-7 and TRBJ2-7; D is possibly TRBD1 (5 bases). Germline V gives CDR1 SSHAT, CDR2 FNYEAQ (reference sequence). Trimming removed 1 base at V and 2 bases at J, with 12 bases between. The CDR3 loop spans 15 amino acids. In DNA, the CDR3 is TGTGCCAGCAGCTTAGGCGACAGTGGGACCTACGAGCAGTACTTC. This gives the protein CASSLGDSGTYEQYF.

This chain joins TRBV9 and TRBJ1-2; D call uncertain. Trimming cost V 3 bases and J 2 bases, with 14 bases left between them. This CDR3 has 15 residues. Germline CDR1 is SGDLS and CDR2 is YYNGEE. The CDR3 reads CASSAVQAGNYGYTF. CDR3 DNA sequence: TGTGCCAGCAGCGCAGTCCAAGCTGGGAACTATGGCTACACCTTC.

V usage is TRBV4-3 and J usage is TRBJ2-1, with D perhaps TRBD2 (6 bases). The V gene's germline CDR1 is LGHNA and CDR2 YSLEER. The CDR3 is made up of 16 amino acids. Trimming pared 4 bases from V and 2 bases from J, leaving 15 bases between. The CDR3: CASSPDSGLTYNEQFF. The DNA of the CDR3 is TGCGCCAGCAGCCCAGATAGCGGCTTAACCTACAATGAGCAGTTCTTC.

This clone was detected only once. The rearrangement links TRBV10-3 to TRBJ2-7, with TRBD2 matching over 10 bases. The CDR3 consists of 14 residues. V lost 11 bases and J lost 7; bases outside the gene matches: 14. The germline gives CDR1 ENHRY, CDR2 SYGVKD. CDR3 DNA sequence: TGTGCCTCCTCAGCAGGGACTAGCGTCTTAGAGCAGTACTTC. Translated: CASSAGTSVLEQYF.

CDR3 residues: CASSPRSVAVETQYF. The DNA for the CDR3 is TGTGCCAGTAGTCCTCGCAGTGTGGCCGTGGAGACCCAGTACTTC. The chain carries TRBV19 and TRBJ2-5; D is unresolved. V lost 5 bases and J lost 5, with 18 bases in between. The CDR3 extends over 15 amino acids. The germline gives CDR1 LNHDA, CDR2 SQIVND (reference sequence).

The chain is built from TRBV5-1 and TRBJ2-1; D call uncertain. Germline loops: CDR1 SGHRS, CDR2 YFSETQ. The CDR3 has 16 residues. Trimming stripped 0 bases from V and 8 bases from J, with 18 bases between. CDR3 sequence: CASSLGNRNDLDEQFF. For the CDR3, the DNA is TGCGCCAGCAGCTTGGGTAATCGAAATGATCTCGATGAGCAGTTCTTC.

The V gene is TRBV18, the J gene TRBJ2-7; D remains unclear. Between the trimmed V and J ends, which lost 1 base and 5 bases, there was a span of 9 bases. CDR1 and CDR2 from the germline V gene are KGHSH and LQKENI. This CDR3 spans 13 amino acids. DNA for the CDR3: TGTGCCAGCTCACCACTGAGTGACGACGAGCAGTACTTC. It translates to CASSPLSDDEQYF.

Notes on this clone: This CDR3 is also generated by other DNA sequences in the sample. This chain connects TRBV9 to TRBJ2-7; the D is unclear. With 4 bases removed from V and 1 base from J, the gap between germline ends came to 6 bases. CDR3 length equals 12 residues. CDR1 is SGDLS, CDR2 YYNGEE, per germline. The CDR3 sequence is CASSPPSYEQYF. In DNA, the CDR3 is TGTGCCAGCAGCCCACCTTCCTACGAGCAGTACTTC.